A selection of T cell receptor beta chains follows, all from one sample in a study of blood T cell repertoires in COVID-19. Profiling relied on immunoSEQ multiplex PCR, and the TCRdb table lists in-frame clones only, not all of them. This sample carries roughly 250,000 clones, approximately 90% of them seen once, and the ten largest clones take around 0.84%. The sequencing sample was made of peripheral blood. The receptors originated from a man aged 25 to 40 with acute or convalescent COVID-19. Both conserved end residues are part of each CDR3. Fields, in order: D gene, clone size, J gene, V gene, CDR3 DNA, CDR3 protein. The D gene is left open where the match is weak. Not all rows give a size; the values are once, few, many and, for expanded clones, a class.

-,-,TRBJ1-6,TRBV6-5,TGTGCCAGCACCGCAATGAGCTCCTATAATTCACCCCTCCACTTT,CASTAMSSYNSPLHF
-,-,TRBJ1-1,TRBV6-5,TGTGCCAGCAGATCCCGACAGTTGCCGGCTTTCTTT,CASRSRQLPAFF
-,-,TRBJ1-2,TRBV29-1,TGCAGCGTTGATACCTTGGGGCTTAACTATGGCTACACCTTC,CSVDTLGLNYGYTF
-,-,TRBJ1-2,TRBV28,TGTGCCAGCAGTTTATTAAACTATGGCTACACCTTC,CASSLLNYGYTF
-,-,TRBJ1-1,TRBV20-1,TGCAGTGCTAGTTACGGTCCGAACACTGAAGCTTTCTTT,CSASYGPNTEAFF
-,-,TRBJ1-1,TRBV7-6,TGTGCCAGCAGCTCTGAGGGGGTGGTGAACACTGAAGCTTTCTTT,CASSSEGVVNTEAFF
-,-,TRBJ2-5,TRBV27,TGTGCCAGCAGTTTAGCGGTTGGAGGGTATATGGAGACCCAGTACTTC,CASSLAVGGYMETQYF
TRBD1,-,TRBJ1-6,TRBV27,TGTGCCAGCAAGTCGGGACAGGGTCGGTCACCCCTCCACTTT,CASKSGQGRSPLHF
TRBD1,once,TRBJ2-7,TRBV20-1,TGCAGTGCTGGGACAGGGGGCGAGCAGTACTTC,CSAGTGGEQYF
-,-,TRBJ1-2,TRBV2,TGTGCCAGCGAGGCCCCTGCGGGCTATGGCTACACCTTC,CASEAPAGYGYTF
-,-,TRBJ2-7,TRBV4-1,TGCGCCAGCAGCCACGATACAGGGATGTACGAGCAGTACTTC,CASSHDTGMYEQYF
-,-,TRBJ2-1,TRBV7-8,TGTGCCAGCAGCTGGGGCCTTAACAATGAGCAGTTCTTC,CASSWGLNNEQFF
-,-,TRBJ2-7,TRBV2,TGTGCCAGCAGCCAGACCTACGAGCAGTACTTC,CASSQTYEQYF
-,-,TRBJ2-3,TRBV19,TGTGCCAGTAGTGTATCGGGGGTAGGAGATACGCAGTATTTT,CASSVSGVGDTQYF
-,-,TRBJ1-6,TRBV5-1,TGCGCCAGCAGCTCAGCTGGGGGGGGATCCTCCAATTCACCCCTCCACTTT,CASSSAGGGSSNSPLHF
-,-,TRBJ1-4,TRBV5-6,TGTGCCAGCAGCGGGTGGACACTCAGTAATGAAAAACTGTTTTTT,CASSGWTLSNEKLFF